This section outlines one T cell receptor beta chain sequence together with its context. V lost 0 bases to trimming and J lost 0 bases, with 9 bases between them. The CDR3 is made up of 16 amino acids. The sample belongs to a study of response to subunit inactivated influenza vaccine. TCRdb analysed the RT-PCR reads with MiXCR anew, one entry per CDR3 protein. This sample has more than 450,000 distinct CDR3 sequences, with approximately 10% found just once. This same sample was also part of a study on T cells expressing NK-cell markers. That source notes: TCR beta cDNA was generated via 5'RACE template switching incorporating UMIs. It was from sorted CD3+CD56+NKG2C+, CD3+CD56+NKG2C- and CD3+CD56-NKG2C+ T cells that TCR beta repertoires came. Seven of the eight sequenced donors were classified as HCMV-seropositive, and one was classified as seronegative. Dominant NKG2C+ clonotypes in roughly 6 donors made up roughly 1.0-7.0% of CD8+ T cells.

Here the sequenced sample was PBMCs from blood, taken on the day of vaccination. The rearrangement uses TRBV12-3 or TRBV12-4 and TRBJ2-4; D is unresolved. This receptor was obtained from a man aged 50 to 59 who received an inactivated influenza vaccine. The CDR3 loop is CASSLARHIAKNIQYF. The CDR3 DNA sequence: TGTGCCAGCAGTTTAGCGCGTCATATAGCCAAAAACATTCAGTACTTC.